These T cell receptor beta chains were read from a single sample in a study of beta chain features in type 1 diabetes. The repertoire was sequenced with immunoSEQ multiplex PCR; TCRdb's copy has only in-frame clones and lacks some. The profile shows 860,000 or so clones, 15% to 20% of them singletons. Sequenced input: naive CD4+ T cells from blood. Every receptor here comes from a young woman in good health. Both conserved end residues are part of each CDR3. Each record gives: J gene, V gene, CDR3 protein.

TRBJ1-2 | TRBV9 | CASSLHQGGSYGYTF
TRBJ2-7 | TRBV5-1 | CASSLGTPWTSYEQYF
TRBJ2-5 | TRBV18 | CASSPVPGPDWGQETQYF
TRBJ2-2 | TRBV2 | CASNFGRDVAGELFF
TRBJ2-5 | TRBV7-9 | CASSLGTSETETQYF
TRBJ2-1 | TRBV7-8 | CASSGRRGLALTYNEQFF
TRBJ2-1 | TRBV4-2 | CASSQVRLAGDYNEQFF
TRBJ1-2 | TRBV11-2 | CASTSSPRINYGYTF
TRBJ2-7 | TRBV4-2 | CASSQAAGQGIYEQYF
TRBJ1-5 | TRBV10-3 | CAISESGQQPQHF
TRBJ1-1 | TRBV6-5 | CASRTGSVNTEAFF
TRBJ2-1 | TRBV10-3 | CAISASGSWDEQFF
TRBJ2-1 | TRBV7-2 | CASSSPMTGAWNEQFF
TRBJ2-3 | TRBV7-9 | CASSSLGTSGRAALTQYF
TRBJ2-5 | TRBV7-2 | CASSLRYRASGNQETQYF
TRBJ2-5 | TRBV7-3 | CASSPTGGRKETQYF
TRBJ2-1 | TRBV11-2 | CASSLVARSSYNEQFF
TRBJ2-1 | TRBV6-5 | CASSYGDTHGNEQFF
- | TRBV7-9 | CASSQGLAGSNEQFF
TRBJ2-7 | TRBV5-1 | CASSLAGTSGYEQYF
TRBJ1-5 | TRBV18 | CASSPEGNQPQHF
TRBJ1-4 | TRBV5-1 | CASSLGGENEKLFF
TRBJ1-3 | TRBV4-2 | CASSQDIKGVVGNTIYF
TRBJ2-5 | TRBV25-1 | CASSLFGLREGETQYF
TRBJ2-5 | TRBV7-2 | CASSIPGQIETQYF
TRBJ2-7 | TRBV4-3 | CASSQEGGTSRLEQYF
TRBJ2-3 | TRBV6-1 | CASSVSPLGDTQYF
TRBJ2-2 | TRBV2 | CASSPRSGGSGELFF
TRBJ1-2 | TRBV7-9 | CASSAQGAVYGYTF
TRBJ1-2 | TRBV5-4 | CASTDRGQGSVGYTF
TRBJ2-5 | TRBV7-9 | CASSRSGGETQYF
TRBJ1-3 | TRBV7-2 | CASSFISSGNTIYF
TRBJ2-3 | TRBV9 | CASSAGTDTQYF
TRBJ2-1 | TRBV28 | CASSSPYGADNEQFF
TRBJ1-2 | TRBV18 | CASSPDRGWPYTF
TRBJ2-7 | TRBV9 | CASSQDSYEQYF